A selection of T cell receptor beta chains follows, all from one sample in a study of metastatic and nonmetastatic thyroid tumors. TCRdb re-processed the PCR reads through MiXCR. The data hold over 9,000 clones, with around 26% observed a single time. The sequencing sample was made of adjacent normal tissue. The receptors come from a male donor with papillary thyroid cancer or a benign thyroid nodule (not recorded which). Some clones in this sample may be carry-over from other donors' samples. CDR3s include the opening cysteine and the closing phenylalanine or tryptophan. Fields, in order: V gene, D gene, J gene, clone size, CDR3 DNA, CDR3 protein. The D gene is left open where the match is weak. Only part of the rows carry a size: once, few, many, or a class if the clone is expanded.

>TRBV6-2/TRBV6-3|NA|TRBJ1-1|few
TGTGCCAGCCAGGACGGACTGAACACTGAAGCTTTCTTT
CASQDGLNTEAFF
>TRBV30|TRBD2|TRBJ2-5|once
TGCGCCTCCACGAGGGAGGGGTCACAAGAGACCCAGTACTTC
CASTREGSQETQYF
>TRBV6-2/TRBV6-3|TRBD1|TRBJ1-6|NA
TGTGCCAGCAGACGGGGGACAGGAGGCACCACCTCTGGAAATTCACCCCTCCACTTT
CASRRGTGGTTSGNSPLHF
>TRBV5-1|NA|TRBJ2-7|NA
TGCGCCAGCAGTTCTCAGGCGGGCTCCTACGAGCAGTACTTC
CASSSQAGSYEQYF
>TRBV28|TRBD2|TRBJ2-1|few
TGTGCCACCATTCTGACTAGCGGTTACAATGAGCAGTTCTTC
CATILTSGYNEQFF
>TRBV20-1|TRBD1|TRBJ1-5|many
TGCAGTGCGGTTAGACAGGGAGAATTGAATCAGCCCCAGCATTTT
CSAVRQGELNQPQHF
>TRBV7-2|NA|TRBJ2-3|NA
TGTGCCAGCAGCTTTTGGGGGGGGCCGGATACGCAGTATTTT
CASSFWGGPDTQYF
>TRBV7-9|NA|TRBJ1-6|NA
TGTGCCAGCAGCCGAGGGACATGGCCTTCACCCCTCCACTTT
CASSRGTWPSPLHF
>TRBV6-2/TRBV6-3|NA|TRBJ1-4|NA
TGTACCAGCAGTTACTTGTCAGGGACTGAAAAACTGTTTTTT
CTSSYLSGTEKLFF
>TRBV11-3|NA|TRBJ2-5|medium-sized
TGTGCCAGCAGCTTAGATCCAGGGCAAGAGACCCAGTACTTC
CASSLDPGQETQYF
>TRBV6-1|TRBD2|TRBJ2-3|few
TGTGCCAGCAGGGGACTAGCGGGCACAGATACGCAGTATTTT
CASRGLAGTDTQYF
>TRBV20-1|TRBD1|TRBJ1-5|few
TGCAGTGCCTTTGGACAGGGGGATCGGCCCCAGCATTTT
CSAFGQGDRPQHF
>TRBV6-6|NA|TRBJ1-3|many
TGTGCCAGCAGTTACGACAGCTCTGGAAACACCATATATTTT
CASSYDSSGNTIYF
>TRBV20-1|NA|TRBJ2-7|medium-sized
TGCAGTGCTAGGGTTGGGGAACTCTACGAGCAGTACTTC
CSARVGELYEQYF
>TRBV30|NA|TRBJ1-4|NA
TGTGCCTGGAGTGTCCCTGGCGTGCCACATGAAAAACTGTTTTTT
CAWSVPGVPHEKLFF
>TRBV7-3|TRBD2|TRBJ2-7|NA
TGTGCCAGCAGCTTAGGGCGGGGGGGCCTCTACGAGCAGTACTTC
CASSLGRGGLYEQYF
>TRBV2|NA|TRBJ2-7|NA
TGTGCCAGCAGTTGGACTCCGTTGGGTCAGAGCCTTTCCTACGAGCAGTACTTC
CASSWTPLGQSLSYEQYF
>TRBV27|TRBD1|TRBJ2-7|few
TGTGCCATCAGTGCGGGGTCTGGGACAGGGGACTCCTACGAGCAGTACTTC
CAISAGSGTGDSYEQYF
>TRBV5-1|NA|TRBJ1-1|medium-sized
TGCGCCAGCATGGGGAACACTGAAGCTTTCTTT
CASMGNTEAFF
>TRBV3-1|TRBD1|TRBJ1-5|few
TGTGCCAGCAGCCAAGGGACAGGTCGCCAGCCCCAGCATTTT
CASSQGTGRQPQHF
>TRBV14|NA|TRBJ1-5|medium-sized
TGTGCCAGCAGCCAAGATGGGTACCCCTCAGACAGCAATCAGCCCCAGCATTTT
CASSQDGYPSDSNQPQHF
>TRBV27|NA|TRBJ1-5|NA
TGTGCCAGCAGTCCCTGGACGGCCTTGAATCAGCCCCAGCATTTT
CASSPWTALNQPQHF
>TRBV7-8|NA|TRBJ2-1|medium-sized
TGTGCCAGCAGCCCAACGGGGGCGAGGTACAATGAGCAGTTCTTC
CASSPTGARYNEQFF
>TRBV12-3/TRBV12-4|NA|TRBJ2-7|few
TGTGCCAGCAGTTCCCCCTCGGACAATTCGGACTACGAGCAGTACTTC
CASSSPSDNSDYEQYF
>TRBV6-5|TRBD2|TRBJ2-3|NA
TGTGCCAGCAGTTGGGGGCGGGGGGCAAGCACAGATACGCAGTATTTT
CASSWGRGASTDTQYF
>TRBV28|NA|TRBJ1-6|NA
TGTGCCAGCAGTTTTCAGACTTCACCCCTCCACTTT
CASSFQTSPLHF
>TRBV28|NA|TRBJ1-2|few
TGTGCCAGCAGCCAAGCTTTGGACATCTATGGCTACACCTTC
CASSQALDIYGYTF
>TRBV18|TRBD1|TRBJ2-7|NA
TGTGCCAGCTCACTCTTGGGACAGGGGGCCTCCTACGAGCAGTACTTC
CASSLLGQGASYEQYF
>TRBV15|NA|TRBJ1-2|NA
TGTGCCACCAGCGGGGATTGGGGCTACACCTTC
CATSGDWGYTF
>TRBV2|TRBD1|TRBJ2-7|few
TGTGCCAGCAGTCGACAGGGGGGGGGATACGAGCAGTACTTC
CASSRQGGGYEQYF
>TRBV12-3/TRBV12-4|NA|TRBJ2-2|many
TGTGCCAGCAGCCCTAGACAGATCACCGGGGAGCTGTTTTTT
CASSPRQITGELFF
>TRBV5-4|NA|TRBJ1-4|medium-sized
TGTGCCAGCAGCTTATCAGCGGGGGTGGGGGAAAAACTGTTTTTT
CASSLSAGVGEKLFF
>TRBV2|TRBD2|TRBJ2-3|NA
TGTGCCAGCAGTTCTAGCGGGAGCTCCACAGATACGCAGTATTTT
CASSSSGSSTDTQYF
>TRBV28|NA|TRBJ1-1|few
TGTGCCAGCAGTTTCCCCCAGACGGACGAAGCTTTCTTT
CASSFPQTDEAFF
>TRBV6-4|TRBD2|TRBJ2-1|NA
TGTGCCAGCAGAAAGAGCGGGAGTTCCTACAATGAGCAGTTCTTC
CASRKSGSSYNEQFF
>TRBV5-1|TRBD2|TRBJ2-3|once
TGCGCCAGCAGCTTATGCGGGAGCGACCCAACATATACGCAGTATTTT
CASSLCGSDPTYTQYF
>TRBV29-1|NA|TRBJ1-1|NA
TGCAGAGTCGACAGTCGAAACACTGAAGCTTTCTTT
CRVDSRNTEAFF
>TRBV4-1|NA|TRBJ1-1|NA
TGCGCCAGCAGCCAAGGTGAATGGGGATACACTGAAGCTTTCTTT
CASSQGEWGYTEAFF
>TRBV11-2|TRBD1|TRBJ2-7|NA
TGTGCTAGCAGCTTAGATTCCGGGACAGGTTTTTACGAGCAGTACTTC
CASSLDSGTGFYEQYF
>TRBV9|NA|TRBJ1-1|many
TGTGCCAGCAGCGCACACCCTCGGGGGCTTGAGGAAGCTTTCTTT
CASSAHPRGLEEAFF
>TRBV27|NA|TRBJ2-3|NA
TGTGCCACCCCAAAGGGAGGTCCCACAGATACGCAGTATTTT
CATPKGGPTDTQYF
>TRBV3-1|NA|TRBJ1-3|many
TGTGCCAGCAGCCCATGGGACAACTCTGGAAACACCATATATTTT
CASSPWDNSGNTIYF
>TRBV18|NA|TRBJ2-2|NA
TGTGCCAGCGCGCAGGGTTTCGACACCGGGGAGCTGTTTTTT
CASAQGFDTGELFF
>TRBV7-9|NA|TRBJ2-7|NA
TGTGCCAGCAGCTTAGCGGGCTCCTACGAGCAGTACTTC
CASSLAGSYEQYF
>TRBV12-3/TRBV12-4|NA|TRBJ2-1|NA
TGTGCCAGCAGTTGGGGTCGGGGGAGCTACAATGAGCAGTTCTTC
CASSWGRGSYNEQFF
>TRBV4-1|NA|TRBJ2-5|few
TGCGCCAGCAGCCAAGAGCCCCGAGTTGGAGAGACCCAGTACTTC
CASSQEPRVGETQYF
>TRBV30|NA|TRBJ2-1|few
TGTGCCTGGGGGAAGACAGACGAAGGTGAGCAGTTCTTC
CAWGKTDEGEQFF
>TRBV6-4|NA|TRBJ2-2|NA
TGTGCCAGCAGTGCACAGGGCACCGGGGAGCTGTTTTTT
CASSAQGTGELFF
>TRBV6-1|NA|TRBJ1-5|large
TGTGCCAGCATGGGGCAGGTCAATCAGCCCCAGCATTTT
CASMGQVNQPQHF
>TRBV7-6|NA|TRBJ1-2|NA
TGTGCCAGCAGCCCGCCGGAGACCTATGGCTACACCTTC
CASSPPETYGYTF
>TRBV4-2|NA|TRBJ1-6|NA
TGTGCCAGCAGCCAAGGGGATAGGGGATATTCACCCCTCCACTTT
CASSQGDRGYSPLHF
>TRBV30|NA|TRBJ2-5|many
TGTGCCTGGAGTGCGACATCCCAAGAGACCCAGTACTTC
CAWSATSQETQYF
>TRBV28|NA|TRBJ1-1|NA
TGTGCCAGCAGTTTCATCGAGAGGGGGGGCACTGAAGCTTTCTTT
CASSFIERGGTEAFF
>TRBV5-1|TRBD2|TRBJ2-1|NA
TGCGCCAGCAGCTTCTTGGGACTAGCGGGAGGGTCCTACAATGAGCAGTTCTTC
CASSFLGLAGGSYNEQFF
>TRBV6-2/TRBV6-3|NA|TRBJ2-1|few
TGTGCCAGCAGTTACTTCTCAGAGGTCTCCTACAATGAGCAGTTCTTC
CASSYFSEVSYNEQFF
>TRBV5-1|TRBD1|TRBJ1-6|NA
TGCGCCAGCAGCACGGGACAGAACCCTTCACCCCTCCACTTT
CASSTGQNPSPLHF
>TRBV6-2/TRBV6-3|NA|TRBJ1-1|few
TGTGCCAGCTCGGGACCGTCGAACACTGAAGCCTTCTTT
CASSGPSNTEAFF
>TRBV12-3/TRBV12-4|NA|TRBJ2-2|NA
TGTGCCAGCAGTGGCGGGACAGTCACCGGGGAGCTGTTTTTT
CASSGGTVTGELFF
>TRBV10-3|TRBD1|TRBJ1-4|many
TGTGCCATCAGTGAGCCAGGGGGTGTTGAAAAACTGTTTTTT
CAISEPGGVEKLFF
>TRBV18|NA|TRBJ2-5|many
TGTGCCAGCTCACCGGAGGCACAAGAGACCCAGTACTTC
CASSPEAQETQYF